The 23 T cell receptor beta chains presented below share a single source sample, sequenced in a study of shared clonotypes between healthy human individuals. Produced via immunoSEQ multiplex PCR; TCRdb's table is partial and in-frame only. The sample contains hundreds of thousands of clones, 55% to 75% of which appear only once. Sequencing was carried out using memory CD4+ T cells sorted from blood. The subset denotes: CD45RA-negative fraction. These receptors were obtained from a woman aged 25 to 45 in good health.

This chain links TRBV7-9 with TRBJ2-5; D gene uncertain. CDR1 is SEHNR, CDR2 FQNEAQ, per germline (reference sequence). Trimming removed 3 bases from V and 1 base from J, with 12 bases in between. The CDR3 has 15 residues. In nucleotides, the CDR3 is TGTGCCAGCAGCTTCCTGGGTAGTGCCCAAGAGACCCAGTACTTC. Protein: CASSFLGSAQETQYF.

This chain links TRBV25-1 with TRBJ2-5, with 8 bases matching TRBD2. The CDR3 runs to 17 residues. V was pared by 3 bases and J by 1 base, with 10 bases of the junction left unmatched. The germline V gene encodes CDR1 MGHDK and CDR2 SYGVNS. DNA for the CDR3: TGTGCCAGCAGTGAGGCGGATAGCGGGGAATTCCAAGAGACCCAGTACTTC. As protein: CASSEADSGEFQETQYF.

This chain links TRBV6-6 with TRBJ2-1, with 11 bases fitting TRBD2. The germline V gene has CDR1 MNHNY and CDR2 SVGAGI (reference sequence). Losses at the gene ends were 11 bases for V and 4 bases for J; bases not matched to a gene: 4. The CDR3 extends over 13 amino acids. CDR3 region: CASGTSGYNEQFF. The DNA for the CDR3 is TGTGCCTCCGGGACTAGCGGTTACAATGAGCAGTTCTTC.

The chain recombines TRBV11-2 with TRBJ2-1; TRBD2 aligns across 7 bases. V was clipped by 2 bases and J by 5 bases; unmatched bases: 9. The CDR3 totals 16 residues. The germline gives CDR1 SGHAT, CDR2 FQNNGV. This chain's CDR3 is CASSLSGGWSNNEQFF. CDR3 bases: TGTGCCAGCAGCTTATCGGGAGGATGGTCTAACAATGAGCAGTTCTTC.

This clone was recorded only once. This chain links TRBV4-1 with TRBJ2-1, with TRBD1 identical over 8 bases. V shed 1 base, J shed 5 bases, and the junction held 10 bases outside the gene matches. The CDR3 is 17 amino acids. Germline lookup yields CDR1 MGHRA and CDR2 YSYEKL. The CDR3 spells CASSQVRGQITNNEQFF. CDR3 in DNA: TGCGCCAGCAGCCAAGTCAGGGGGCAAATAACGAACAATGAGCAGTTCTTC.

V and J are TRBV5-1 and TRBJ2-7, with D perhaps matching TRBD2 (5 bases). Germline V gene lookup returns CDR1 SGHRS and CDR2 YFSETQ. Trimming removed 0 bases from V and 5 bases from J, with 15 bases in between. The CDR3 is made up of 15 amino acids. CDR3 DNA sequence: TGCGCCAGCAGCTTGGAAGCGGAGGAGTTCGACGAGCAGTACTTC. Protein sequence: CASSLEAEEFDEQYF.

The chain recombines TRBV25-1 with TRBJ1-1; possibly TRBD1 for D (5 bases). The CDR3 sequence is 18 residues long. V was trimmed by 5 bases and J by 0 bases, leaving 22 bases between them. The germline V gene has CDR1 MGHDK and CDR2 SYGVNS. CDR3 nucleotide sequence: TGTGCCAGCAGTACGCACCGGGACGGGAAATTGGTGAACACTGAAGCTTTCTTT. Translated: CASSTHRDGKLVNTEAFF.

This clone was detected only a few times. J is TRBJ2-2 and V is TRBV29-1, with a weak D call TRBD2 (6 bases). In germline, CDR1 is SQVTM, CDR2 ANQGSEA. Trimming took off 1 base at V and 7 bases at J, with 22 bases between the two ends. The length of the CDR3 is 17 residues. In nucleotides, the CDR3 is TGCAGCGTTGAAGTTCGGGGCGGGGCCCATGGGGTCGGGGAGCTGTTTTTT. This translates into CSVEVRGGAHGVGELFF.

The chain uses TRBV10-3 and TRBJ1-5; weak D call: TRBD1 (5 bases). Trimming removed 6 bases from V and 3 bases from J, with 9 bases in between. The CDR3 is 13 amino acids. Germline-derived CDR1 and CDR2 are ENHRY and SYGVKD. CDR3 in DNA: TGTGCCATCAGCGGGACCTCCAATCAGCCCCAGCATTTT. It codes for CAISGTSNQPQHF.

The chain joins TRBV28 to TRBJ2-7, with a possible D match to TRBD2 (5 bases). V was trimmed by 5 bases and J by 10 bases, leaving 18 bases between them. The germline V gene has CDR1 MDHEN and CDR2 SYDVKM. The CDR3 sequence is 13 residues long. CDR3 protein: CASSPTTAGVQYF. CDR3 sequence (DNA): TGTGCCAGCAGTCCAACAACTGCCGGGGTTCAGTACTTC.

CDR3 loop: CATMPGMPLRGELFF. CDR3 in DNA: TGTGCCACCATGCCCGGGATGCCTCTGCGCGGGGAGCTGTTTTTT. The V and J genes are TRBV15 and TRBJ2-2; a weak D match, TRBD2 (5 bases). Germline V lookup: CDR1 LNHNV, CDR2 YYDKDF (reference sequence). Trimming pared 7 bases from V and 7 bases from J, leaving 19 bases between. The CDR3 length is 15 residues.

The rearrangement joins TRBV19 to TRBJ2-3; 14 bases align to TRBD2. Germline CDR1 and CDR2: LNHDA and SQIVND (reference sequence). The length of the CDR3 is 19 residues. With 4 bases clipped from V and 5 bases from J, the junction kept 14 bases outside the gene matches. The DNA for the CDR3 is TGTGCCAGTAGTAAGGGGGGCCCGGGACTAGCGGGAGTTAGAGATACGCAGTATTTT. Protein product: CASSKGGPGLAGVRDTQYF. Looking up the rest from reference TRBV19 and TRBJ2-3 gives the full variable domain: DGGITQSPKYLFRKEGQNVTLSCEQNLNHDAMYWYRQDPGQGLRLIYYSQIVNDFQKGDIAEGYSVSREKKESFPLTVTSAQKNPTAFYLCASSKGGPGLAGVRDTQYFGPGTRLTVL.

The rearrangement joins TRBV15 to TRBJ2-5, with a possible D match to TRBD2 (6 bases). The germline V and J ends were trimmed by 5 bases and 4 bases, with 20 bases remaining between them. Germline lookup yields CDR1 LNHNV and CDR2 YYDKDF (reference sequence). This CDR3 has 16 amino acids. The CDR3 DNA reads as TGTGCCACCAGCCCCCGGGGAGTCCCGGGGGTAGAGACCCAGTACTTC. It translates to CATSPRGVPGVETQYF.

CDR3 sequence (DNA): TGTGCCATCAGGGGACAGGCGGGGCAGCCCCAGCATTTT. The encoded protein is CAIRGQAGQPQHF. The gene calls are TRBV10-3 and TRBJ1-5; 8 nucleotides agree with TRBD1. The J segment lost 7 bases and the V segment lost 6 bases, leaving 5 bases of the junction unmatched. The CDR3 loop spans 13 amino acids. Per the germline V gene, CDR1 is ENHRY and CDR2 is SYGVKD.

This chain connects TRBV19 to TRBJ1-1, with a tentative D call TRBD1 (6 bases). V was clipped by 5 bases and J by 2 bases, with 15 bases between them. CDR1 is LNHDA, CDR2 SQIVND, per germline (reference sequence). This CDR3 has 15 amino acids. CDR3: CASSPHSGGNTEAFF. CDR3 nucleotide sequence: TGTGCCAGTAGTCCCCACTCGGGGGGCAACACTGAAGCTTTCTTT.

The rearrangement links TRBV6-6 to TRBJ2-5; D uncertain. The CDR3 length is 13 residues. Trimming took off 5 bases at V and 0 bases at J, with 7 bases between the two ends. Looked up from germline, CDR1 is MNHNY and CDR2 is SVGAGI (reference sequence). CDR3 loop: CASSILDQETQYF. In nucleotides, the CDR3 is TGTGCCAGCAGTATACTGGACCAAGAGACCCAGTACTTC.

The rearrangement links TRBV29-1 to TRBJ2-1, with TRBD2 matching over 10 bases. Germline assignment: CDR1 SQVTM and CDR2 ANQGSEA. The junction had 7 bases not matched to a gene; V was cut back by 2 bases and J by 6 bases. This CDR3 has 15 amino acids. CDR3 loop: CSVESSLAGVNEQFF. In DNA, the CDR3 is TGCAGCGTTGAAAGTAGTCTAGCGGGAGTCAATGAGCAGTTCTTC.

CDR3 region: CATSRRHGSYEQYF. The CDR3 DNA follows: TGTGCCACCAGCAGAAGACACGGCTCCTACGAGCAGTACTTC. The chain carries TRBV15 and TRBJ2-7, with D unclear. V dropped 2 bases and J dropped 0 bases, with 8 bases sitting between them. Germline loops: CDR1 LNHNV, CDR2 YYDKDF (reference sequence). This CDR3 region has 14 residues.

The chain uses TRBV15 and TRBJ2-7; the match to TRBD1 covers 9 bases. CDR1 is LNHNV and CDR2 is YYDKDF in the germline V gene (reference sequence). The length of the CDR3 is 16 residues. V lost 3 bases and J lost 0; bases outside the gene matches: 6. The CDR3 DNA sequence: TGTGCCACCAGCAGGGACAGGGGATTGAGCTCCTACGAGCAGTACTTC. This codes for CATSRDRGLSSYEQYF.

This chain connects TRBV19 to TRBJ2-6; D perhaps matches TRBD2 (6 bases). The CDR3 runs 15 residues. The germline CDR1 and CDR2 sequences are LNHDA and SQIVND (reference sequence). With 4 bases removed from V and 2 bases from J, the gap between germline ends came to 9 bases. CDR3 protein: CASSTGLTGANVLTF. Here the CDR3 DNA reads TGTGCCAGTAGTACGGGACTTACTGGGGCCAACGTCCTGACTTTC.

This clone turned up a few times. V and J are TRBV5-4 and TRBJ1-3; D gene uncertain. V was shortened by 2 bases and J by 4 bases, with 13 bases between the two germline ends. The germline V gene has CDR1 SGHNT and CDR2 YYREEE (reference sequence). The length of the CDR3 is 15 residues. CDR3 DNA sequence: TGTGCCAGCAGCTTAAGCGGATTAGGAGGAAACACCATATATTTT. This encodes CASSLSGLGGNTIYF. Combining the CDR3 with reference TRBV5-4 and TRBJ1-3 gives the whole variable domain ETGVTQSPTHLIKTRGQQVTLRCSSQSGHNTVSWYQQALGQGPQFIFQYYREEENGRGNFPPRFSGLQFPNYSSELNVNALELDDSALYLCASSLSGLGGNTIYFGEGSWLTVV.

This rearrangement joins TRBV6-6 to TRBJ2-2; no clear D. V lost 7 bases and J lost 4, with 7 bases in between. Germline V CDR1 and CDR2: MNHNY, SVGAGI (reference sequence). CDR3 length: 12 amino acids. DNA for the CDR3: TGTGCCAGCATAGGCGTCACCGGGGAGCTGTTTTTT. Residues: CASIGVTGELFF.

This clone has a handful of counts. This CDR3 reads CASSSGTGWNEQFF. The CDR3 nucleotides are TGTGCCAGCAGCTCCGGGACAGGGTGGAATGAGCAGTTCTTC. This chain links TRBV7-2 with TRBJ2-1; 9 bases map to TRBD1. The CDR3 spans 14 residues. Germline V CDR1 and CDR2: SGHTA, FQGNSA. With V trimmed by 4 bases and J by 7 bases, 5 bases remained unmatched.